The 6 T cell receptor beta chains listed next were all sequenced from one sample in a study of shared clonotypes between healthy human individuals. The method was immunoSEQ multiplex PCR; TCRdb's version includes in-frame clones alone and lacks a portion of them. The profile shows about 480,000 clones, 70% to 80% of them singletons. The sequenced sample consisted of PBMCs. The receptors originated from a woman in her forties in good health. Some clones in this sample may be carry-over from other donors' samples.

In the case of this clone: An end of the junction does not agree with germline; a read error may underlie this. This chain joins TRBV7-7 and TRBJ2-1; the match to TRBD2 covers 7 bases. Per germline, CDR1 SSHAT and CDR2 FNYEAQ (reference sequence). The CDR3 extends over 15 amino acids. The CDR3 nucleotides are TGTGCTAGCAGCCAAAGACTAGCAGGAGACAATGAGCAGTTCTTC. This codes for CASSQRLAGDNEQFF.

This clone has just a few counts. The CDR3 protein is CASSFQGNTGELFF. The CDR3 region has the DNA TGCGCCAGCAGCTTCCAGGGGAACACCGGGGAGCTGTTTTTT. This chain joins TRBV5-1 and TRBJ2-2; D may be TRBD1 (5 bases). Germline V gives CDR1 SGHRS, CDR2 YFSETQ. This CDR3 comprises 14 residues. V gave up 2 bases and J gave up 1 base, with 6 bases separating them.

The genes are TRBV10-1 and TRBJ2-5, with 7 bases fitting TRBD1. Per germline, CDR1 WNHNN and CDR2 SYGVQD (reference sequence). V lost 6 bases, J lost 5 bases, and 9 bases stayed unmatched. The CDR3 is 14 amino acids. CDR3 residues: CASSPTGVRETQYF. As DNA, the CDR3 is TGCGCCAGCAGCCCTACAGGGGTTCGCGAGACCCAGTACTTC.

The chain carries TRBV5-5 and TRBJ2-5; 11 positions match TRBD2. CDR1 is SGHKS, CDR2 YYEKEE, per germline (reference sequence). The CDR3 spans 16 residues. V lost 4 bases to trimming and J lost 0 bases; unmatched junction nucleotides: 5. The CDR3 DNA reads TGTGCCAGCAGCCTTGGACTAGCGGGTAACCAAGAGACCCAGTACTTC. As protein: CASSLGLAGNQETQYF. The whole variable domain, remainder taken from reference TRBV5-5 and TRBJ2-5, is DAGVTQSPTHLIKTRGQQVTLRCSPISGHKSVSWYQQVLGQGPQFIFQYYEKEERGRGNFPDRFSARQFPNYSSELNVNALLLGDSALYLCASSLGLAGNQETQYFGPGTRLLVL.

About this clone: An end of the junction does not agree with germline; a read error may underlie this. Other nucleotide sequences from this sample produce the same CDR3. In DNA form, the CDR3 reads TGTGCCACCCACCGACAGGGTGGCGAGCAATACTTC. Translated, it gives CATHRQGGEQYF. The V and J genes are TRBV27 and TRBJ2-7, with 7 bases aligning to TRBD1. CDR1 is MNHEY, CDR2 SMNVEV, per germline (reference sequence). This CDR3 comprises 12 residues.

This clone was picked up one time. V is TRBV9 and J is TRBJ2-2; D is unresolved. In germline, CDR1 is SGDLS, CDR2 YYNGEE. V dropped 3 bases and J dropped 5 bases, with 8 bases sitting between them. This CDR3 has 13 amino acids. The CDR3 region is CASSAGVTGELFF. The CDR3 bases are TGTGCCAGCAGCGCCGGAGTTACCGGGGAGCTGTTTTTT.